The present T cell receptor (beta chain) was sequenced within a study of T cells in Graves' hyperthyroidism and ophthalmopathy. Study-level information: Any treatment followed the collection of peripheral blood at initial diagnosis.

Comment on this clonotype: A much larger clone is a single base away; this may be a read error.

From RNA transcripts, TCR beta CDR3 regions were amplified. Researchers ran a first-round RT-PCR on the TCR CDR3 using the HTBI primer set. A single record per CDR3 protein comes from TCRdb applying MiXCR to the multiplex PCR reads. The sample includes hundreds of thousands of distinct CDR3 sequences, 38% of them seen just once. This TCR was recovered from a young man with Graves' hyperthyroidism. Input material: blood.

CDR3 bases: TGTGCCACCAAGGGAGGGGTCGCCGGGGAGCTGGTTTTT. Protein product: CATKGGVAGELVF. The chain employs TRBV10-3 and TRBJ2-2; 7 bases are a match to TRBD2. Germline V lookup: CDR1 ENHRY, CDR2 SYGVKD. This CDR3 is built from 13 residues.